This record looks at one T cell receptor (beta chain) sequence and its context. Assay runs were performed at deep level. The method was immunoSEQ multiplex PCR; TCRdb's version includes in-frame clones alone and lacks a portion of them. The table records 2 million or so clones, over 85% of them present only once. The data originate from a study of shared clonotypes between healthy human individuals. Study details: The plates for each donor numbered three CD4 naive, three CD4 memory, two CD8 naive and one CD8 memory.

Naive CD8 cells lacked CD45RO and underwent positive selection for CCR7, leaving out terminally differentiated effector memory CD45RA+ cells. Input material: naive CD8+ T cells sorted from blood. This sequence originates from a man aged 18 to 29 in good health.

Written as DNA, the CDR3 is TGTGCCAGTAGAGGGACAGGGACCTACGAGCAGTACTTC. This codes for CASRGTGTYEQYF. This chain uses TRBV19 with TRBJ2-7; 9 nucleotides line up with TRBD1. The CDR3 is 13 residues long. The germline V gene encodes CDR1 LNHDA and CDR2 SQIVND (reference sequence). V lost 6 bases and J lost 2; bases outside the gene matches: 2. Looking up the rest from reference TRBV19 and TRBJ2-7 gives the full variable domain: DGGITQSPKYLFRKEGQNVTLSCEQNLNHDAMYWYRQDPGQGLRLIYYSQIVNDFQKGDIAEGYSVSREKKESFPLTVTSAQKNPTAFYLCASRGTGTYEQYFGPGTRLTVT.